This is a list of T cell receptor beta chains from one sample in a study of T-cell reconstitution after alpha-beta-depleted transplantation in children. Using its own MiXCR run on the PCR reads, TCRdb lists one record per CDR3 protein. The repertoire holds around 490,000 distinct CDR3 sequences, with 10% to 12% as singletons. Material: PBMCs, mostly from graft donor cells, obtained 180 days after TCRalphabeta/CD19-depleted stem cell transplant. The receptors here all came from a female patient younger than 10 who had a stem cell transplant for aplastic anemia, so the T cells may come from the graft donor. The CDR3 runs from the conserved cysteine through the conserved F or W. The order of the fields is V gene, D gene, J gene, CDR3 length, clone size, CDR3 protein, CDR3 DNA. D genes are given only for firm matches. Rows may omit the clone size; those that give it use once, few, many or a size class.

>TRBV7-8|TRBD2|TRBJ2-7|15|few
CASSLETSGSNEQYF
TGTGCCAGCAGCTTAGAGACTAGCGGGAGTAACGAGCAGTACTTC
>TRBV20-1|.|TRBJ2-1|16|.
CSLGGAGSPSYNEQFF
TGCAGCCTCGGAGGGGCGGGCTCACCCTCCTACAATGAGCAGTTCTTC
>TRBV12-3/TRBV12-4|.|TRBJ2-3|16|few
CASSFPHLDPTDTQYF
TGTGCCAGCAGTTTTCCACACCTCGACCCCACAGATACGCAGTATTTT
>TRBV24-1|TRBD1|TRBJ2-3|14|many
CATSEPQGAGTQYF
TGTGCCACCAGTGAGCCACAGGGGGCCGGTACGCAGTATTTT
>TRBV7-2|TRBD1|TRBJ2-3|16|few
CASSGTGTGRTDTQYF
TGTGCCAGCAGCGGAACCGGGACAGGGCGAACAGATACGCAGTATTTT
>TRBV4-3|.|TRBJ2-2|15|.
CASSQDRGSSGELFF
TGCGCCAGCAGCCAAGATCGAGGGAGCTCCGGGGAGCTGTTTTTT
>TRBV6-5|.|TRBJ1-4|14|few
CASSYSWDGSGLFF
TGTGCCAGCAGTTACTCCTGGGATGGGAGCGGGCTGTTTTTT
>TRBV28|.|TRBJ1-1|12|few
CASSLTAAEAFF
TGTGCCAGCAGTTTGACGGCAGCTGAAGCTTTCTTT
>TRBV4-2|TRBD2|TRBJ2-7|14|few
CASSHPGTSVEQYF
TGTGCCAGCAGCCACCCCGGGACTAGTGTCGAGCAGTACTTC
>TRBV29-1|.|TRBJ2-7|14|.
CSVELPGRTYEQYF
TGCAGCGTTGAACTACCGGGACGAACCTACGAGCAGTACTTC
>TRBV4-3|TRBD2|TRBJ2-5|18|few
CASSQGSGGGRSGETQYF
TGCGCCAGCAGCCAAGGGTCGGGAGGCGGGCGATCCGGGGAGACCCAGTACTTC
>TRBV12-3/TRBV12-4|.|TRBJ2-7|14|few
CASSLGRDSYEQYF
TGTGCCAGCAGTTTGGGCCGGGATTCCTACGAGCAGTACTTC
>TRBV12-3/TRBV12-4|TRBD1|TRBJ2-6|19|.
CTSSFPTGQGDSGANVLIF
TGTACCAGCAGTTTTCCGACGGGACAGGGCGACTCTGGGGCCAACGTCCTGATTTTC
>TRBV7-9|.|TRBJ1-2|15|.
CASRYKTGTAYDYTF
TGTGCCAGCAGGTATAAGACCGGGACGGCCTACGACTACACCTTC
>TRBV11-2|.|TRBJ2-4|18|.
CASSLGDWYGRSKNIQYF
TGTGCCAGCAGCTTAGGCGATTGGTATGGGAGGTCCAAAAACATTCAGTACTTC
>TRBV6-2/TRBV6-3|.|TRBJ2-1|15|.
CASRSGSSGYNEQFF
TGTGCCAGCAGATCAGGGAGTAGCGGCTACAATGAGCAGTTCTTC
>TRBV29-1|TRBD1|TRBJ2-7|13|.
CSVWDRGSYEQYF
TGCAGCGTGTGGGACAGGGGCTCCTACGAGCAGTACTTC
>TRBV5-5|TRBD2|TRBJ2-1|14|.
CASSLSGRGNEQFF
TGTGCCAGCAGCCTTAGCGGGAGGGGCAATGAGCAGTTCTTC
>TRBV5-4|.|TRBJ2-4|16|.
CASSPVPIEFKNIQYF
TGTGCCAGCAGCCCGGTTCCGATTGAATTCAAAAACATTCAGTACTTC
>TRBV18|TRBD1|TRBJ1-1|15|.
CASSPARRQGGEAFF
TGTGCCAGCTCACCAGCTCGCCGACAGGGAGGTGAAGCTTTCTTT
>TRBV5-1|.|TRBJ1-1|16|few
CASSQGHIFYGTEAFF
TGCGCCAGCAGCCAGGGACACATATTTTATGGCACTGAAGCTTTCTTT
>TRBV12-3/TRBV12-4|.|TRBJ2-5|13|many
CASSPDVTRTQYF
TGTGCCAGCAGTCCGGACGTAACGCGGACCCAGTACTTC
>TRBV28|TRBD2|TRBJ2-5|15|few
CASSRSGARVETQYF
TGTGCCAGCAGCCGGAGCGGGGCGAGGGTGGAGACCCAGTACTTC
>TRBV25-1|TRBD1|TRBJ2-2|16|.
CASRNDGTGNTGELFF
TGTGCCAGCAGGAATGATGGGACAGGGAACACCGGGGAGCTGTTTTTT
>TRBV19|.|TRBJ1-1|14|.
CASRPRSSGAEAFF
TGTGCCAGTCGGCCTAGGAGCAGTGGAGCTGAAGCTTTCTTT
>TRBV29-1|.|TRBJ2-1|11|many
CSVDGYNEQFF
TGCAGCGTTGACGGGTACAATGAGCAGTTCTTC
>TRBV5-6|.|TRBJ1-1|11|few
CASSLRTVAFF
TGTGCCAGCAGCCTTCGGACAGTGGCTTTCTTT
>TRBV15|.|TRBJ2-2|15|.
CATSRDVVGTGELFF
TGTGCCACCAGCAGAGATGTAGTTGGCACCGGGGAGCTGTTTTTT
>TRBV6-5|TRBD1|TRBJ1-1|15|.
CASSYLSGGNTEAFF
TGTGCCAGCAGTTACTTATCAGGGGGCAACACTGAAGCTTTCTTT
>TRBV12-3/TRBV12-4|TRBD1|TRBJ2-2|16|few
CASTLTGDVNTGELFF
TGTGCCAGCACCCTAACAGGGGATGTGAACACCGGGGAGCTGTTTTTT
>TRBV19|TRBD1|TRBJ2-2|15|.
CASIEGRGRIGELFF
TGTGCCAGTATTGAAGGCAGGGGGCGCATCGGGGAGCTGTTTTTT
>TRBV5-1|.|TRBJ2-1|16|.
CASRMMGTSSYNEQFF
TGCGCCAGCAGGATGATGGGCACCAGCTCCTACAATGAGCAGTTCTTC
>TRBV7-2|.|TRBJ1-4|15|.
CASSRDPVTNEKLFF
TGTGCCAGCAGCAGGGATCCGGTAACTAATGAAAAACTGTTTTTT
>TRBV10-3|TRBD2|TRBJ2-1|16|.
CAISVTSGSSYNEQFF
TGTGCCATCAGTGTGACTAGCGGGAGCTCCTACAATGAGCAGTTCTTC
>TRBV7-9|TRBD2|TRBJ2-7|17|.
CASSLGAGLAEPYEQYF
TGTGCCAGCAGCTTAGGGGCGGGGCTAGCGGAACCCTACGAGCAGTACTTC
>TRBV7-2|.|TRBJ1-5|14|few
CASSLTGLHQPQHF
TGTGCCAGCAGCTTAACCGGGCTCCATCAGCCCCAGCATTTT
>TRBV7-3|TRBD2|TRBJ2-1|15|.
CASSPGTSVNNEQFF
TGTGCCAGCAGCCCCGGGACTAGCGTAAACAATGAGCAGTTCTTC
>TRBV12-3/TRBV12-4|.|TRBJ1-1|16|few
CASSGGGPRVGTEAFF
TGTGCCAGCAGTGGTGGCGGCCCCAGGGTGGGAACTGAAGCTTTCTTT
>TRBV4-1|.|TRBJ2-1|16|.
CASSYFVEIRGNEQFF
TGCGCCAGCAGCTACTTTGTGGAGATTCGGGGCAATGAGCAGTTCTTC
>TRBV28|TRBD1|TRBJ1-2|13|.
CASRNRGHYGYTF
TGTGCCAGCAGAAACAGGGGACACTATGGCTACACCTTC
>TRBV2|TRBD1|TRBJ1-1|15|.
CASSERGDSNTEAFF
TGTGCCAGCAGTGAAAGGGGGGACAGTAACACTGAAGCTTTCTTT
>TRBV28|TRBD2|TRBJ2-7|13|.
CASSGRGTYEQYF
TGTGCCAGTAGCGGGAGAGGGACCTACGAGCAGTACTTC
>TRBV24-1|.|TRBJ1-1|13|.
CATSEEGNTEAFF
TGTGCCACCAGTGAAGAGGGTAACACTGAAGCTTTCTTT
>TRBV4-1|TRBD1|TRBJ2-2|15|few
CASSQGTGNTGELFF
TGCGCCAGCAGCCAAGGGACAGGGAACACCGGGGAGCTGTTTTTT
>TRBV20-1|.|TRBJ2-7|16|many
CSASRLATLISYEQYF
TGCAGTGCTAGTCGCCTAGCGACCTTGATTTCCTACGAGCAGTACTTC
>TRBV10-2|TRBD1|TRBJ2-1|15|.
CASSNTTDRYNEQFF
TGCGCCAGCAGTAACACGACGGACAGGTACAATGAGCAGTTCTTC
>TRBV11-2|TRBD2|TRBJ2-3|18|many
CASSPVPNLAGETDTQYF
TGTGCCAGCAGCCCAGTCCCCAACCTAGCGGGAGAAACAGATACGCAGTATTTT
>TRBV2|TRBD1|TRBJ2-4|16|few
CASSPTGFLAKNIQYF
TGTGCCAGCTCCCCGACAGGGTTTCTAGCCAAAAACATTCAGTACTTC
>TRBV7-2|.|TRBJ1-1|14|.
CASSLKVSGTEAFF
TGTGCCAGCAGCCTTAAAGTATCGGGCACTGAAGCTTTCTTT
>TRBV7-2|.|TRBJ2-5|16|few
CASSLAGRGLGETQYF
TGTGCCAGCAGCTTAGCGGGGCGGGGATTAGGAGAGACCCAGTACTTC
>TRBV20-1|.|TRBJ1-4|16|.
CCAREGSATAREKLFF
TGCTGTGCTAGAGAGGGCAGCGCAACAGCAAGGGAAAAACTGTTTTTT
>TRBV6-5|.|TRBJ2-1|15|few
CASSYSTLGSNEQFF
TGTGCCAGCAGTTACTCGACCTTAGGATCCAATGAGCAGTTCTTC
>TRBV7-9|TRBD2|TRBJ2-1|15|.
CASRSGTSSYNEQFF
TGTGCCAGCAGGTCCGGGACTAGTTCCTACAATGAGCAGTTCTTC
>TRBV28|.|TRBJ2-1|13|many
CASSPRSLNEQFF
TGTGCCAGCAGTCCCCGGAGCCTCAATGAGCAGTTCTTC
>TRBV5-1|.|TRBJ2-5|15|.
CASSLSGRGKETQYF
TGCGCCAGCAGCTTGTCAGGGCGCGGAAAGGAGACCCAGTACTTC
>TRBV27|.|TRBJ1-4|14|few
CASSLLAQNEKLFF
TGTGCCAGCAGTTTACTGGCACAGAATGAAAAACTGTTTTTT
>TRBV20-1|TRBD1|TRBJ2-6|16|many
CSARGQHPSGANVLTF
TGCAGTGCTAGGGGACAGCATCCCTCTGGGGCCAACGTCCTGACTTTC
>TRBV5-1|.|TRBJ1-1|13|.
CASSLWAGTEAFF
TGCGCCAGCAGCTTGTGGGCAGGGACTGAAGCTTTCTTT